This TCR beta chain was obtained from a study of cytomegalovirus exposure and HLA in healthy donors. On the study more broadly: HLA-typed donors contributed 65 million to 95 million unique TCRs, which were held in an early data release. The Caucasian-associated ancestry cluster contained 81% of the 398 genotyped donors.

Concerning this clone: What it recognizes is unknown.

Use of 60 Vbeta and 13 Jbeta primers characterized the PCR. Sequencing used immunoSEQ multiplex PCR; TCRdb keeps in-frame clones, though not all of them. The repertoire holds 90,000 to 120,000 clones, with approximately 79% as singletons. J was trimmed by 7 bases and V by 6 bases; bases with no gene match: 15. CDR1 and CDR2 (germline): SGHVS, FQNEAQ. This CDR3 contains 17 residues. Overall study findings and caveats: The study labeled fewer than 200 TCR beta chains cytomegalovirus-associated. Later analysis demonstrated an association between a missense DCLRE1C variant and TCR beta V- and J-gene trimming.

The chain employs TRBV7-8 and TRBJ2-1; TRBD1 matches 10 bases. The receptor was derived from a man between 18 and 29 years old in good health and CMV-seronegative. Sequencing used PBMCs. CDR3 in amino acids: CASRTPPRGQGRNEQFF. The CDR3 nucleotides are TGTGCCAGCAGGACTCCACCCCGGGGACAGGGGCGAAATGAGCAGTTCTTC.